This TCR beta chain was captured in a study of T-cell memory formation after mild COVID-19. One entry per CDR3 protein results from TCRdb running MiXCR on the 5' RACE reads. Among some 300,000 distinct CDR3 sequences listed, around 20% were seen once. Germline CDR1 reads SGHRS; CDR2 reads YFSETQ. The CDR3 is 15 amino acids. The trim removed 2 bases at V and 7 bases at J, leaving 4 bases unmatched. This clonotype was recorded at least ten times. The chain has TRBV5-1 and TRBJ2-1; TRBD2 agrees at 12 bases. The sequence came from a man aged 18 to 29 who had mild COVID-19 (a few samples of this study predate the infection). Cell type and time point are not known. The specimen sequenced was PBMCs or a T cell subset sorted from them (not recorded which). The DNA of the CDR3 is TGCGCCAGCAGCTTTGGACTAGCGGGGACAAATGAGCAGTTCTTC. Its translation: CASSFGLAGTNEQFF. Full variable domain (rest looked up from reference TRBV5-1 and TRBJ2-1): KAGVTQTPRYLIKTRGQQVTLSCSPISGHRSVSWYQQTPGQGLQFLFEYFSETQRNKGNFPGRFSGRQFSNSRSEMNVSTLELGDSALYLCASSFGLAGTNEQFFGPGTRLTVL.